The source of this T cell receptor (beta chain) is a study of blood T cell repertoires in COVID-19. Here immunoSEQ multiplex PCR was the method, and the copy in TCRdb shows in-frame clones only, minus some. The table has some 270,000 clones, roughly 83% seen once. Patients in Seattle were enrolled during active infection, then followed longitudinally. The CDR3 spans 13 residues. Germline CDR1 is MNHEY and CDR2 is SVGAGI. With 7 bases removed from V and 0 bases from J, the gap between germline ends came to 4 bases. Material: peripheral blood. V gene TRBV6-5 combines with J gene TRBJ1-6; D gene uncertain. This TCR was recovered from a woman aged 80 or older with COVID-19, enrolled during active disease. The CDR3 DNA reads TGTGCCAGCATGAGCTCCTATAATTCACCCCTCCACTTT. This sequence encodes CASMSSYNSPLHF.